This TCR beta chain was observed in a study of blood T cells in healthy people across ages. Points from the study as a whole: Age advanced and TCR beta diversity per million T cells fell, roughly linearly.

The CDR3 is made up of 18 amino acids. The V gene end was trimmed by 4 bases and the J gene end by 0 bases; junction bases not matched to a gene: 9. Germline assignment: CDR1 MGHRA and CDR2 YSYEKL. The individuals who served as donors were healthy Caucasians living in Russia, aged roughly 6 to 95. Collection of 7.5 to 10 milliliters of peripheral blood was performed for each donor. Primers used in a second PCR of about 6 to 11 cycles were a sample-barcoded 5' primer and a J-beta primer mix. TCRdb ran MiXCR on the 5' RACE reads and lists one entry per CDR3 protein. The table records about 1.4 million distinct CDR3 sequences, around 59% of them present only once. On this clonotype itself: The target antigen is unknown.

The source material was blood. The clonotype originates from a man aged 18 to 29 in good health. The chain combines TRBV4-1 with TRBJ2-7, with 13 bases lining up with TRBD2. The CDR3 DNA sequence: TGCGCCAGCAGCCTCGGACTAGCGGGGGTCTCCTACTCCTACGAGCAGTACTTC. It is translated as CASSLGLAGVSYSYEQYF.